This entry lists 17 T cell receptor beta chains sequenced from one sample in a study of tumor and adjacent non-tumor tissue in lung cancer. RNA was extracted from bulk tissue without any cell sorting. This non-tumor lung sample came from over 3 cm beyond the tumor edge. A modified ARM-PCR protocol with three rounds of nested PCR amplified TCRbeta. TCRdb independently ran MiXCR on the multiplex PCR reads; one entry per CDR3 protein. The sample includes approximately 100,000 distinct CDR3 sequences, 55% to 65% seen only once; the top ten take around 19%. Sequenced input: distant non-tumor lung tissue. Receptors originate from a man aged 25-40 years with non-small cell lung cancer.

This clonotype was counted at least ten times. CDR3 protein: CASSQDRRTAFF. DNA for the CDR3: TGTGCCAGCAGCCAAGATCGCCGGACAGCTTTCTTT. J is TRBJ1-1 and V is TRBV14; D gene unclear. The CDR3 runs 12 residues. V was cut by 0 bases and J by 10 bases, with 9 bases left in between. CDR1 is SGHDN, CDR2 FVKESK, per germline.

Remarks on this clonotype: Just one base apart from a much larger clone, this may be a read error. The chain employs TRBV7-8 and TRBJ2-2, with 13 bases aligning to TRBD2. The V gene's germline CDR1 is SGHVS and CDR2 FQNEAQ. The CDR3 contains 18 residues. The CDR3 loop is CASSLGLAGGSNTGELSF. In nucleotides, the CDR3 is TGTGCCAGCAGCTTAGGACTAGCGGGAGGTTCGAACACCGGGGAGCTGTCTTTT. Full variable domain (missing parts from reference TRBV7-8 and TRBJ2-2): GAGVSQSPRYKVAKRGQDVALRCDPISGHVSLFWYQQALGQGPEFLTYFQNEAQLDKSGLPSDRFFAERPEGSVSTLKIQRTQQEDSAVYLCASSLGLAGGSNTGELSFGEGSRLTVL.

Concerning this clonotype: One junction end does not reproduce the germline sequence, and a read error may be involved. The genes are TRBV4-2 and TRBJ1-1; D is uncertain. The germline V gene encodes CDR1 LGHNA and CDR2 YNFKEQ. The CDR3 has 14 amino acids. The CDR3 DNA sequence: TGTGCCAGCAGCCCCCGACGGGAGAACACTGAAGCTTTATTT. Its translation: CASSPRRENTEALF.

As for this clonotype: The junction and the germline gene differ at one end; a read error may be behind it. For the CDR3, the DNA is TGCAGTGCTAGACAGCTAGCGGGGGGACACCCCTACGATGAGCAGTTCTTC. Its protein is CSARQLAGGHPYDEQFF. The rearrangement links TRBV20-1 to TRBJ2-1; 11 bases match TRBD2. Germline assignment: CDR1 DFQATT and CDR2 SNEGSKA (reference sequence). This CDR3 spans 17 amino acids.

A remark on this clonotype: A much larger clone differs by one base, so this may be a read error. Here the CDR3 DNA reads TGTACCAGCAGCTTAGTTGGTAACACTGAAGCTTTCTTT. Residues: CTSSLVGNTEAFF. The chain is built from TRBV7-9 and TRBJ1-1; no firm D call. The CDR3 totals 13 residues. CDR1 is SEHNR and CDR2 is FQNEAQ in the germline V gene (reference sequence).

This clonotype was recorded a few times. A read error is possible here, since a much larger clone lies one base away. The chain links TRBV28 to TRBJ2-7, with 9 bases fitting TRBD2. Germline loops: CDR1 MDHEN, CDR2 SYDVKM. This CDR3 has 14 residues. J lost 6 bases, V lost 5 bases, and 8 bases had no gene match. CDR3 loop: CASSPQGLAPEQYF. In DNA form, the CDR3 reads TGTGCCAGCAGTCCCCAGGGACTAGCCCCCGAGCAGTACTTC.

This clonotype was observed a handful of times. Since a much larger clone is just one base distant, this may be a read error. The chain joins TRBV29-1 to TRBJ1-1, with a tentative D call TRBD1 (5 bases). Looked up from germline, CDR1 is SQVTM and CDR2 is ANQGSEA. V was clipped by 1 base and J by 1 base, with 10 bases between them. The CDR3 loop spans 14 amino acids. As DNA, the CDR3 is TGCAGCGTTGAAGTAGATGGGACGAACACTGAAGCTTTCTTT. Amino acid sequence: CSVEVDGTNTEAFF.

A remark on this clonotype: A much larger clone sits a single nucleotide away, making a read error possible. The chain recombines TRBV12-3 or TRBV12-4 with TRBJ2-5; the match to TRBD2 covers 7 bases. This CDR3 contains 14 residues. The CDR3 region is CASRMGSARETHYF. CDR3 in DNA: TGTGCCAGCAGAATGGGGTCGGCGCGGGAGACCCACTACTTC.

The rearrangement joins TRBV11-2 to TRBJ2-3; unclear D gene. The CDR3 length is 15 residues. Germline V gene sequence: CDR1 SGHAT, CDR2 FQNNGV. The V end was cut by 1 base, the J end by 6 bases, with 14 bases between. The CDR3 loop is CASSLGAVPADTQYF. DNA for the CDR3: TGTGCCAGCAGCTTAGGGGCCGTACCGGCGGATACGCAGTATTTT. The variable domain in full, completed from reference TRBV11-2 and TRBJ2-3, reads EAGVAQSPRYKIIEKRQSVAFWCNPISGHATLYWYQQILGQGPKLLIQFQNNGVVDDSQLPKDRFSAERLKGVDSTLKIQPAKLEDSAVYLCASSLGAVPADTQYFGPGTRLTVL.

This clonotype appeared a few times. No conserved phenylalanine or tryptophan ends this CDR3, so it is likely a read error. CDR3: CSARAWAYEQYL. CDR3 sequence (DNA): TGCAGTGCTAGAGCCTGGGCCTACGAGCAGTACCTC. This chain joins TRBV20-1 and TRBJ2-7, with D uncertain. CDR1 and CDR2 (germline): DFQATT, SNEGSKA (reference sequence). The ends were cut back, 1 base at V and 2 bases at J, with 6 bases in the middle. The CDR3 is 12 residues long.

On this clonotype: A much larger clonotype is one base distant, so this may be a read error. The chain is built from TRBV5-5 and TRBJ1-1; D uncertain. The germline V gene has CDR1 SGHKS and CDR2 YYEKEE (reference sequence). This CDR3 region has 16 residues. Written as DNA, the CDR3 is TGTGCCGGCAGCTTTCTCTCGTCAGCCATGAACACTGAAGCTTTCTTT. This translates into CAGSFLSSAMNTEAFF. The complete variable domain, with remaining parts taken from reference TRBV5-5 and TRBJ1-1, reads DAGVTQSPTHLIKTRGQQVTLRCSPISGHKSVSWYQQVLGQGPQFIFQYYEKEERGRGNFPDRFSARQFPNYSSELNVNALLLGDSALYLCAGSFLSSAMNTEAFFGQGTRLTVV.

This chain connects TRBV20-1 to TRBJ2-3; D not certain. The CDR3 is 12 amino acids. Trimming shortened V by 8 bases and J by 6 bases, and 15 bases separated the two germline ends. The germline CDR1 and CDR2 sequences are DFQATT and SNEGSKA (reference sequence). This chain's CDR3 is CSSNPDWDTQYF. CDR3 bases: TGCAGTTCTAACCCCGATTGGGATACGCAGTATTTT.

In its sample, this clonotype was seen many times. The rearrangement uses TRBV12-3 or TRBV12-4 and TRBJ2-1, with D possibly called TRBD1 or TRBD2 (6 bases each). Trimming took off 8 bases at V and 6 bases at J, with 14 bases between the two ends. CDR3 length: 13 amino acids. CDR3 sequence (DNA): TGTGCCAGCCTTCGAGAGGGGGGCAATGAGCAGTTCTTC. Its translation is CASLREGGNEQFF.

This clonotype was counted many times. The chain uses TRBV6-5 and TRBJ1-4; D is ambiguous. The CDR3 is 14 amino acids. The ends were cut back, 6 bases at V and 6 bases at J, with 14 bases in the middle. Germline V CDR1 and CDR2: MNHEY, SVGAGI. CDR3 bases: TGTGCCAGCAGGGCCGGGCGGTTGTATGAAAAACTGTTTTTT. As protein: CASRAGRLYEKLFF.

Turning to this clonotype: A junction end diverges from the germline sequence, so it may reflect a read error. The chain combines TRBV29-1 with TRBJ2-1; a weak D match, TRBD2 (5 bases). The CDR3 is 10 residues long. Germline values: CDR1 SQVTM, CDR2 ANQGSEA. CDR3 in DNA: TGTAGCGTTCTACCTATTGAGCAGTTCTTC. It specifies CSVLPIEQFF.

The chain's CDR3 is CDSSQGRAQNTEAFF. CDR3 DNA sequence: TGCGACAGTAGCCAAGGGCGGGCACAGAACACTGAAGCTTTCTTT. The V gene is TRBV4-1, the J gene TRBJ1-1; no definite D call. Germline assignment: CDR1 MGHRA and CDR2 YSYEKL. The CDR3 length is 15 residues.

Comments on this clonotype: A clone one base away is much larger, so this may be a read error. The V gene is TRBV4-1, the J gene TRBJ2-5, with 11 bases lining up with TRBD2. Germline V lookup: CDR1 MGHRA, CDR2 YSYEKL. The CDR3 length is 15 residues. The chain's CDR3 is CTSSPPGLAEETQYF. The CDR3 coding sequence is TGCACCAGCAGCCCTCCGGGACTAGCGGAAGAGACCCAGTACTTC.